These T cell receptor beta chains were read from a single sample in a study of T cells after yellow fever vaccination. TCRdb reanalysed the 5' RACE reads using MiXCR and keeps one entry per CDR3 protein. The data contain 500,000 to 650,000 distinct CDR3 sequences, more than 9% of them singletons. The sample was PBMCs, taken on the day of the yellow fever booster vaccination. The receptors derive from a man aged 30 to 39 who received the YFV17D yellow fever vaccine. Each CDR3 is given with its conserved first and last residue. Fields, in order: J gene, V gene, D gene, clone size, CDR3 DNA, CDR3 protein. The D gene is left open where the match is weak. Clone size is stated in some rows and not others, as once, few, many or a class when expanded.

j_gene: TRBJ1-3
v_gene: TRBV20-1
d_gene: -
abundance: -
CDR3nt: TGCAGTGCTAGAGAACTAAACACCATATATTTT
CDR3aa: CSARELNTIYF

j_gene: TRBJ1-1
v_gene: TRBV5-6
d_gene: TRBD1
abundance: few
CDR3nt: TGTGCCAGCAGTTTAAGGGACACAGGGGTTTATGACACTGAAGCTTTCTTT
CDR3aa: CASSLRDTGVYDTEAFF

j_gene: TRBJ2-7
v_gene: TRBV20-1
d_gene: TRBD2
abundance: -
CDR3nt: TGCAGTGCTCCATGGGCGGGGGCCTACGAGCAGTACTTC
CDR3aa: CSAPWAGAYEQYF

j_gene: TRBJ2-7
v_gene: TRBV5-1
d_gene: -
abundance: -
CDR3nt: TGCGCCAGCGCCTTTTCCAGGTCGGACTACGAGCAGTACTTC
CDR3aa: CASAFSRSDYEQYF

j_gene: TRBJ2-1
v_gene: TRBV30
d_gene: -
abundance: -
CDR3nt: TGTGCCTGGAGTGTGTGGGGGAATGAGCCGTTCTTC
CDR3aa: CAWSVWGNEPFF

j_gene: TRBJ1-1
v_gene: TRBV7-9
d_gene: -
abundance: -
CDR3nt: TGTGCCAGCAGCTTACGTCCCCCAGGGACTGAAGCTTTCTTT
CDR3aa: CASSLRPPGTEAFF

j_gene: TRBJ1-1
v_gene: TRBV5-1
d_gene: -
abundance: -
CDR3nt: TGCGCCAGCAGGCCGGGCGGCACTGAAGCTTTCTTT
CDR3aa: CASRPGGTEAFF

j_gene: TRBJ2-7
v_gene: TRBV9
d_gene: TRBD2
abundance: -
CDR3nt: TGTGCCAGCAGCCCCAGGACTAGCGATACCTACGAGCAGTACTTC
CDR3aa: CASSPRTSDTYEQYF

j_gene: TRBJ2-2
v_gene: TRBV27
d_gene: -
abundance: few
CDR3nt: TGTGCCAGCAGCCGGCTGGGGGTGAACACCGGGGAGCTGTTTTTT
CDR3aa: CASSRLGVNTGELFF

j_gene: TRBJ1-1
v_gene: TRBV30
d_gene: -
abundance: -
CDR3nt: TGTGCCTGGAATAGGGACGGCACTGAAGCTTTCTTT
CDR3aa: CAWNRDGTEAFF

j_gene: TRBJ2-5
v_gene: TRBV10-3
d_gene: TRBD2
abundance: few
CDR3nt: TGTGCCATCAGTGAAGGGAGCGGGAGTGGGGAGACCCAGTACTTC
CDR3aa: CAISEGSGSGETQYF

j_gene: TRBJ2-1
v_gene: TRBV12-3/TRBV12-4
d_gene: TRBD2
abundance: many
CDR3nt: TGTGCCAGTCGGCCTAGCGGGAGCCGGGGTTACAATGAGCAGTTCTTC
CDR3aa: CASRPSGSRGYNEQFF

j_gene: TRBJ2-3
v_gene: TRBV20-1
d_gene: TRBD1
abundance: -
CDR3nt: TGCAGTGCTAGAGATTGGCAGGGGGCCACAGATACGCAGTATTTT
CDR3aa: CSARDWQGATDTQYF

j_gene: TRBJ2-2
v_gene: TRBV10-2
d_gene: -
abundance: -
CDR3nt: TGCGCCAGCAGAAAGGCGAGGGGCACCGGGGAGCTGTTTTTT
CDR3aa: CASRKARGTGELFF

j_gene: TRBJ1-2
v_gene: TRBV20-1
d_gene: TRBD1
abundance: few
CDR3nt: TGCAGTGCTAGAGATGGACAGGGCGCGGCCTACTATGGCTACACCTTC
CDR3aa: CSARDGQGAAYYGYTF

j_gene: TRBJ1-4
v_gene: TRBV7-9
d_gene: -
abundance: few
CDR3nt: TGTGCCAGCAGCCCCTCTTGGGCTCCAACTAATGAAAAACTGTTTTTT
CDR3aa: CASSPSWAPTNEKLFF

j_gene: TRBJ2-1
v_gene: TRBV20-1
d_gene: TRBD2
abundance: -
CDR3nt: TGCAGTGCTAGAGATTCAATCGGGCGGGAGGTCCATGAGCAGTTCTTC
CDR3aa: CSARDSIGREVHEQFF

j_gene: TRBJ2-5
v_gene: TRBV7-9
d_gene: -
abundance: few
CDR3nt: TGTGCCAGCAGGGCGAGGCTTGGAGAGACCCAGTACTTC
CDR3aa: CASRARLGETQYF

j_gene: TRBJ1-2
v_gene: TRBV7-8
d_gene: -
abundance: few
CDR3nt: TGTGCCAGCAGCTTTGGTGGAGTTGACTACACCTTC
CDR3aa: CASSFGGVDYTF